This is a list of T cell receptor beta chains from one sample in a study of CD8+CD57+ T cells in acquired aplastic anemia. TCRdb itself ran the reads through MiXCR, one entry per CDR3 protein. Among 200,000 to 250,000 distinct CDR3 sequences, more than 55% were seen once, and the ten largest hold about 60%. Sequencing input: sorted CD4+, CD8+, or CD8+CD57+ T cells (not recorded which) from PBMCs. The receptors here all came from a human donor with aplastic anemia. Each CDR3 is given with its conserved first and last residue. Each record gives: V gene, J gene, D gene, clone size, CDR3 protein, CDR3 DNA. The D gene is left open where the match is weak. Clone size is stated in some rows and not others, as once, few, many or a class when expanded.

>TRBV5-1|TRBJ1-1|TRBD1|many
CASSLARGLTEAFF
TGCGCCAGCAGCTTGGCGAGGGGGCTTACTGAAGCTTTCTTT
>TRBV6-5|TRBJ1-1|-|many
CASRLSGFTEAFF
TGTGCCAGCAGACTCTCAGGGTTTACTGAAGCTTTCTTT
>TRBV7-6|TRBJ2-5|-|-
CASSLTQETQYF
TGTGCCAGCAGCTTAACCCAAGAGACCCAGTACTTC
>TRBV7-2|TRBJ2-3|TRBD2|-
CASSLAPAGGTDTQYF
TGTGCCAGCAGCTTAGCCCCAGCGGGAGGGACAGATACGCAGTATTTT
>TRBV29-1|TRBJ1-2|TRBD1|-
CSAGTGVPYGYTF
TGCAGCGCCGGGACAGGCGTCCCTTATGGCTACACCTTC
>TRBV20-1|TRBJ1-5|-|-
CSARRFVGSNQPQHF
TGCAGTGCTAGAAGATTTGTTGGTAGCAATCAGCCCCAGCATTTT
>TRBV5-5|TRBJ1-2|TRBD1|-
CASSLDRGRSYGYTF
TGTGCCAGCAGCTTGGACAGGGGCCGGTCCTATGGCTACACCTTC
>TRBV5-8|TRBJ2-7|-|-
CASSTGAGAYNEQYF
TGTGCCAGCAGCACGGGAGCCGGGGCATACAACGAGCAGTACTTC
>TRBV19|TRBJ2-5|TRBD2|once
CASSIEGGGVGETQYF
TGTGCCAGTAGTATAGAGGGGGGGGGGGTCGGAGAGACCCAGTACTTC
>TRBV10-2|TRBJ2-7|-|-
CASSESRRYEQYF
TGCGCCAGCAGTGAGTCGCGGAGATACGAGCAGTACTTC
>TRBV9|TRBJ1-1|TRBD1|few
CASSVAGTGMNTEAFF
TGTGCCAGCAGCGTGGCAGGGACAGGCATGAACACTGAAGCTTTCTTT
>TRBV12-3/TRBV12-4|TRBJ2-7|-|few
CASSQGTEQYF
TGTGCCAGCAGTCAGGGGACCGAGCAGTACTTC
>TRBV7-9|TRBJ1-2|-|few
CASSFATGYGYTF
TGTGCCAGCAGCTTTGCCACAGGCTATGGCTACACCTTC
>TRBV2|TRBJ1-5|TRBD1|few
CASSRLTGDQPQHF
TGTGCCAGCTCTCGACTGACAGGGGATCAGCCCCAGCATTTT
>TRBV24-1|TRBJ1-1|-|-
CATSWGDDSEAFF
TGTGCCACCAGTTGGGGGGACGACAGCGAAGCTTTCTTT
>TRBV5-8|TRBJ2-3|-|many
CASSLRRALPDTQYF
TGTGCCAGCAGCTTGAGGAGGGCTCTCCCAGATACGCAGTATTTT
>TRBV4-1|TRBJ1-2|-|many
CASSQDDQSFSYTF
TGCGCCAGCAGCCAAGATGATCAGTCCTTCAGCTACACCTTC